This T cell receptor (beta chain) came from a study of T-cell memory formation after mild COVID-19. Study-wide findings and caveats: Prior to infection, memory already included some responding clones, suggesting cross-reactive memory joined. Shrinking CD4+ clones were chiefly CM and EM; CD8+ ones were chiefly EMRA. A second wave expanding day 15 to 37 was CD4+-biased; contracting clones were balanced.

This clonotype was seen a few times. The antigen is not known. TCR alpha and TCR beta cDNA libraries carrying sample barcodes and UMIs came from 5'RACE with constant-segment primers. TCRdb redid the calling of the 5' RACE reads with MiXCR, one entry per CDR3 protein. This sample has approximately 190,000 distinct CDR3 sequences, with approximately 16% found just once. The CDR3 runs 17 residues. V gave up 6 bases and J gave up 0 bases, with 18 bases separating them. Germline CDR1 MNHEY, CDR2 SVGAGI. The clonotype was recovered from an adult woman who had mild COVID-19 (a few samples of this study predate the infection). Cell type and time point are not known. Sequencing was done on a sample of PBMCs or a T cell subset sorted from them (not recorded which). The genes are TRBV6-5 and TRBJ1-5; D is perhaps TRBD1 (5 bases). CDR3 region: CASRQTGTGYSNQPQHF. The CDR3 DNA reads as TGTGCCAGCAGGCAAACCGGGACCGGTTATAGCAATCAGCCCCAGCATTTT.